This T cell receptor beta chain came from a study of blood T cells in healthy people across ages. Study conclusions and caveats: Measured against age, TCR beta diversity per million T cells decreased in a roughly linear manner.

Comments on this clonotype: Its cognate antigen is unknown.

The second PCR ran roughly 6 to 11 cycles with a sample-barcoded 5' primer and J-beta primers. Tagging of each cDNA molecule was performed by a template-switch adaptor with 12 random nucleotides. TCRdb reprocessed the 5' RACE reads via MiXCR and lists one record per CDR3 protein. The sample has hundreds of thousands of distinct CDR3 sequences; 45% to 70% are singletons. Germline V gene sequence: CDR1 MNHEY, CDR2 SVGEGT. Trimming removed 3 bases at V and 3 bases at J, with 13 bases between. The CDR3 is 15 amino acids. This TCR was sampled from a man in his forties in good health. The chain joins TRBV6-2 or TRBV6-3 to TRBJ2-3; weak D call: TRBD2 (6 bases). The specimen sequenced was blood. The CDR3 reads CASSYGQGGTDTQYF. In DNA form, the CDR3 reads TGTGCCAGCAGTTATGGGCAGGGAGGAACAGATACGCAGTATTTT.